Following are 9 T cell receptor beta chains from one sample sequenced in a study of T cells after yellow fever vaccination. TCRdb re-called the 5' RACE reads through MiXCR, storing one row per CDR3 protein. The sample has hundreds of thousands of distinct CDR3 sequences; roughly 8% are singletons. The material was PBMCs, obtained 35 to 50 days after the first yellow fever vaccination. Every receptor here comes from a man aged 18 to 29 who received the YFV17D yellow fever vaccine.

The chain uses TRBV27 and TRBJ2-7; 12 bases map to TRBD2. The V segment lost 3 bases and the J segment 2 bases; nucleotides outside the gene matches: 2. Looked up from germline, CDR1 is MNHEY and CDR2 is SMNVEV (reference sequence). The CDR3 contains 15 residues. CDR3 sequence reads: CASSFRTSGAYEQYF. CDR3 coding DNA: TGTGCCAGCAGTTTTAGGACTAGCGGGGCCTACGAGCAGTACTTC.

This clonotype was observed a handful of times. CDR3 sequence reads: CASSYSSGLHSNQPQHF. DNA of the CDR3: TGTGCCAGCAGTTACTCTTCAGGTTTACATAGCAATCAGCCCCAGCATTTT. This chain connects TRBV6-5 to TRBJ1-5; D unresolved. Germline CDR1 and CDR2: MNHEY and SVGAGI. V lost 0 bases and J lost 0, with 12 bases in between. The CDR3 consists of 17 residues.

This clonotype was seen only a few times. This chain links TRBV18 with TRBJ2-5; perhaps D is TRBD1 or TRBD2 (5 bases each). Germline loops: CDR1 KGHSH, CDR2 LQKENI. The CDR3 runs 15 residues. V was clipped by 1 base and J by 1 base, with 10 bases between them. Here the CDR3 reads CASSPRWGFQETQYF. The CDR3 DNA reads TGTGCCAGCTCACCACGATGGGGGTTCCAAGAGACCCAGTACTTC.

This clonotype was counted between two and nine times. The chain recombines TRBV7-2 with TRBJ2-1; D possibly uses TRBD1 or TRBD2 (6 bases each). In germline, CDR1 is SGHTA, CDR2 FQGNSA. The V end was cut by 4 bases, the J end by 0 bases, with 16 bases between. This CDR3 has 17 residues. The CDR3 protein is CASSSRSGAHSYNEQFF. CDR3 nucleotides: TGTGCCAGCAGCTCGCGATCGGGGGCCCACTCCTACAATGAGCAGTTCTTC.

This clonotype was detected many times. The rearrangement uses TRBV7-2 and TRBJ1-6; D unresolved. Germline CDR1 is SGHTA and CDR2 is FQGNSA. This CDR3 is built from 13 residues. The V end was cut by 7 bases, the J end by 10 bases, with 14 bases between. The CDR3: CASTPRVDSPLHF. The CDR3 DNA sequence: TGTGCCAGCACCCCAAGGGTAGACTCACCCCTCCACTTT.

This clonotype showed up just a few times. The J gene is TRBJ2-1, the V gene TRBV18, with a tentative D call TRBD1 (5 bases). Germline CDR1 and CDR2: KGHSH and LQKENI. Trimming cost V 4 bases and J 8 bases, with 12 bases left between them. The CDR3 length is 13 residues. The CDR3 here is CASSLTQGYEQFF. In nucleotides, the CDR3 is TGTGCCAGCTCACTAACGCAGGGCTATGAGCAGTTCTTC.

The CDR3 loop reads CASSQDSMGMETEAFF. CDR3 DNA: TGCGCCAGCAGCCAAGATTCGATGGGGATGGAGACTGAAGCTTTCTTT. This sequence joins TRBV4-3 and TRBJ1-1, with D unclear. Germline V CDR1 and CDR2: LGHNA, YSLEER. V was cut by 0 bases and J by 5 bases, with 16 bases left in between. CDR3 length: 16 amino acids.

The CDR3 region is CASSFGTVNQPQHF. The CDR3 coding sequence is TGTGCCAGCAGCTTTGGGACAGTCAATCAGCCCCAGCATTTT. This chain joins TRBV7-9 and TRBJ1-5, with TRBD1 identical over 7 bases. CDR1 SEHNR and CDR2 FQNEAQ come from the germline V gene (reference sequence). The V and J ends lost 3 bases and 3 bases, in that order; junction bases with no gene match: 2. The CDR3 extends over 14 amino acids. The whole variable domain, filled in from reference TRBV7-9 and TRBJ1-5, reads DTGVSQNPRHKITKRGQNVTFRCDPISEHNRLYWYRQTLGQGPEFLTYFQNEAQLEKSRLLSDRFSAERPKGSFSTLEIQRTEQGDSAMYLCASSFGTVNQPQHFGDGTRLSIL.

The chain uses TRBV20-1 and TRBJ2-7; D is ambiguous. This CDR3 is 13 amino acids long. The germline V gene encodes CDR1 DFQATT and CDR2 SNEGSKA (reference sequence). V gave up 6 bases and J gave up 2 bases, with 14 bases separating them. CDR3 residues: CSAIGRSAYEQYF. DNA for the CDR3: TGCAGTGCAATAGGACGTTCAGCCTACGAGCAGTACTTC.